Shown below are 24 T cell receptor beta chains from a single sample sequenced in a study of blood T cells in healthy people across ages. Primers used in a second PCR of roughly 7 to 12 cycles were a sample-barcoded 5' primer and a J-beta primer mix. Using its own MiXCR run on the 5' RACE reads, TCRdb lists one record per CDR3 protein. This repertoire shows 910,000 or so distinct CDR3 sequences, about 51% found once; its top ten account for over 20%. The sample consisted of blood. These receptors originate from a woman aged 55-70 years in good health.

This clonotype was counted between two and nine times. One junction end does not reproduce the germline sequence, and a read error may be involved. The chain joins TRBV6-1 to TRBJ2-3; unclear D gene. The CDR3 runs 14 residues. Per the germline V gene, CDR1 is MNHNS and CDR2 is SASEGT. CDR3 residues: CASREGPSTDTQYF. The CDR3 DNA reads as TGTGCCAGCAGGGAAGGGCCTAGCACAGATACGCAGTATTTT.

The V and J genes are TRBV7-2 and TRBJ1-5; 7 bases fit TRBD1. Germline V gene data show CDR1 as SGHTA and CDR2 as FQGNSA. Losses at the gene ends were 2 bases for V and 7 bases for J; bases not matched to a gene: 5. This CDR3 has 14 residues. The CDR3 nucleotides read TGTGCCAGCAGCTTAAATACAGGGGTACAGCCCCAGCATTTT. Translation gives CASSLNTGVQPQHF.

This clonotype was seen once. The CDR3 here is CASSQGPSAGEQYF. In nucleotides, the CDR3 is TGCGCCAGCAGCCAAGGCCCATCAGCCGGAGAGCAGTACTTC. The chain is built from TRBV4-1 and TRBJ2-7; D is undetermined. The germline V gene has CDR1 MGHRA and CDR2 YSYEKL. This CDR3 has 14 residues. V was pared by 1 base and J by 7 bases, with 14 bases between.

The rearrangement joins TRBV6-2 or TRBV6-3 to TRBJ2-7; D is undetermined. CDR3 size: 13 residues. CDR1 and CDR2 from the germline V gene are MNHEY and SVGEGT. V lost 7 bases, J lost 5 bases, and 15 bases lay in between. The CDR3 region is CASKRPLGDEQYF. The CDR3, as DNA: TGTGCCAGCAAACGACCCCTGGGCGACGAGCAGTACTTC.

The chain uses TRBV14 and TRBJ2-7, with D possibly TRBD2 on 6 matching bases. Germline values: CDR1 SGHDN, CDR2 FVKESK. Trimming took off 0 bases at V and 7 bases at J, with 19 bases between the two ends. This CDR3 is built from 16 residues. DNA of the CDR3: TGTGCCAGCAGCCAAGAAGGAGGGAAGCCGTGGGATGAGCAGTACTTC. Encoded protein: CASSQEGGKPWDEQYF. Supplemented by reference TRBV14 and TRBJ2-7, the full variable domain reads EAGVTQFPSHSVIEKGQTVTLRCDPISGHDNLYWYRRVMGKEIKFLLHFVKESKQDESGMPNNRFLAERTGGTYSTLKVQPAELEDSGVYFCASSQEGGKPWDEQYFGPGTRLTVT.

The V call is TRBV25-1, the J call TRBJ1-5; possibly TRBD1 for D (5 bases). V lost 2 bases and J 3 bases, leaving 14 bases between the germline ends. The germline V gene has CDR1 MGHDK and CDR2 SYGVNS. The CDR3 has 16 residues. The CDR3 nucleotides read TGTGCCAGCAGTGAACTGGGGCAGAGGAACAATCAGCCCCAGCATTTT. This translates into CASSELGQRNNQPQHF.

The genes are TRBV20-1 and TRBJ2-2, with 7 bases fitting TRBD2. Germline assignment: CDR1 DFQATT and CDR2 SNEGSKA (reference sequence). V shed 6 bases, J shed 2 bases, and the junction held 3 bases outside the gene matches. This CDR3 has 13 amino acids. The CDR3 bases are TGCAGTGCGAGGGGACTAAACACCGGGGAGCTGTTTTTT. It specifies CSARGLNTGELFF.

The genes are TRBV7-9 and TRBJ2-1; D is possibly TRBD2 (6 bases). The CDR3 has 14 residues. V lost 3 bases and J lost 6, with 12 bases in between. Germline lookup yields CDR1 SEHNR and CDR2 FQNEAQ (reference sequence). The CDR3 DNA reads as TGTGCCAGCAGCTTTCTTGCGGGAAGCAATGAGCAGTTCTTC. It is translated as CASSFLAGSNEQFF.

This clonotype appeared a few times. The chain has TRBV7-9 and TRBJ2-4, with unresolved D. The CDR3 is 14 residues long. CDR1 SEHNR and CDR2 FQNEAQ come from the germline V gene (reference sequence). Trimming took 5 bases from V and 0 from J, leaving 8 bases between them. CDR3 sequence: CASSRPLAKNIQYF. As DNA, the CDR3 is TGTGCCAGCAGCCGACCTTTAGCCAAAAACATTCAGTACTTC. The full variable domain, in which reference TRBV7-9 and TRBJ2-4 provide the parts outside the CDR3, is DTGVSQNPRHKITKRGQNVTFRCDPISEHNRLYWYRQTLGQGPEFLTYFQNEAQLEKSRLLSDRFSAERPKGSFSTLEIQRTEQGDSAMYLCASSRPLAKNIQYFGAGTRLSVL.

The chain carries TRBV7-6 and TRBJ2-7, with TRBD2 identical over 8 bases. CDR3 length equals 15 residues. CDR1 is SGHVS, CDR2 FNYEAQ, per germline. With V trimmed by 8 bases and J by 0 bases, 9 bases remained unmatched. The CDR3 DNA is TGTGCCAGCGCACCGGGGCGGGAGGACTCCTACGAGCAGTACTTC. Its protein is CASAPGREDSYEQYF.

The chain couples TRBV7-9 to TRBJ2-5, with 7 bases matching TRBD2. Trimming cost V 10 bases and J 5 bases; bases outside gene matches: 13. The CDR3 totals 14 residues. Germline CDR1 SEHNR, CDR2 FQNEAQ (reference sequence). The CDR3 nucleotides read TGTGCCACCTCAGCTCTAGCGGTGCGGGAGACCCAGTACTTC. Translating it yields CATSALAVRETQYF. Looking up the rest from reference TRBV7-9 and TRBJ2-5 gives the full variable domain: DTGVSQNPRHKITKRGQNVTFRCDPISEHNRLYWYRQTLGQGPEFLTYFQNEAQLEKSRLLSDRFSAERPKGSFSTLEIQRTEQGDSAMYLCATSALAVRETQYFGPGTRLLVL.

The chain couples TRBV12-3 or TRBV12-4 to TRBJ2-3; D possibly matches TRBD1 or TRBD2 (5 bases each). This CDR3 is 15 amino acids long. V lost 4 bases and J 6 bases, leaving 17 bases between the germline ends. CDR3 sequence: CASSSPCFREDTQYF. DNA of the CDR3: TGTGCCAGCAGTTCGCCCTGTTTCAGGGAGGATACGCAGTATTTT.

The rearrangement joins TRBV7-2 to TRBJ2-5; D uncertain. Deletions cut 1 base from V and 7 bases from J, with 10 bases between. Germline CDR1 and CDR2: SGHTA and FQGNSA. The CDR3 loop spans 13 amino acids. In nucleotides, the CDR3 is TGTGCCAGCAGCTTAGGCGGAGTTGCGACCCAGTACTTC. Translating gives CASSLGGVATQYF.

This chain joins TRBV7-9 and TRBJ2-1; 9 bases fit TRBD2. Germline lookup yields CDR1 SEHNR and CDR2 FQNEAQ (reference sequence). V lost 1 base and J lost 2; bases outside the gene matches: 9. The CDR3 is 18 amino acids. The CDR3 DNA follows: TGTGCCAGCAGCTTAGGCCTCTTCGGCGGGAGGGCCTACAATGAGCAGTTCTTC. This codes for CASSLGLFGGRAYNEQFF.

This rearrangement joins TRBV2 to TRBJ2-4; D remains ambiguous. Germline CDR1 is SNHLY and CDR2 is FYNNEI. The CDR3 runs to 13 residues. V lost 8 bases and J 0 bases, leaving 8 bases between the germline ends. CDR3 residues: CASRVVAKNIQYF. CDR3 in DNA: TGTGCCAGCCGAGTAGTAGCCAAAAACATTCAGTACTTC.

This chain links TRBV10-3 with TRBJ2-4, with D perhaps TRBD1 (5 bases). With the DNA end fitting TRBJ2-7 better, the J assignment may be wrong. The length of the CDR3 is 18 residues. Germline CDR1 is ENHRY and CDR2 is SYGVKD. CDR3 sequence: CAISEWKGRNHLSYEQYF. The CDR3 DNA follows: TGTGCCATCAGTGAGTGGAAGGGGCGAAATCATTTAAGCTACGAGCAGTACTTC.

This chain links TRBV5-1 with TRBJ2-1, with D unclear. Germline CDR1 is SGHRS and CDR2 is YFSETQ. Deletions cut 0 bases from V and 6 bases from J, with 28 bases between. The CDR3 runs 20 residues. The CDR3 region has the DNA TGCGCCAGCAGCTTGGCAGAGGCGGTCCTAAGCCTAACGCAGGCCAATGAGCAGTTCTTC. Translation gives CASSLAEAVLSLTQANEQFF.

V usage is TRBV7-2 and J usage is TRBJ2-7; D assignment may be TRBD1 or TRBD2 (7 bases each). V lost 4 bases and J lost 6, with 10 bases in between. Germline-derived CDR1 and CDR2 are SGHTA and FQGNSA. The CDR3 covers 12 residues. The CDR3 DNA is TGTGCCAGCAGCTCCAGGGGGGGCGAGCAGTACTTC. This gives the protein CASSSRGGEQYF.

The chain links TRBV20-1 to TRBJ2-7; D is possibly TRBD2 (6 bases). Trimming took 7 bases from V and 0 from J, leaving 10 bases between them. CDR3 length equals 12 residues. Germline-derived CDR1 and CDR2 are DFQATT and SNEGSKA (reference sequence). The CDR3 region has the DNA TGCAGTGGACTAGGGGACTCCTACGAGCAGTACTTC. Residues: CSGLGDSYEQYF.

V is TRBV3-1 and J is TRBJ2-7; D uncertain. The J call is in doubt because the DNA end fits TRBJ2-5 better. The CDR3 sequence is 13 residues long. Germline CDR1 and CDR2: LGHDT and YNNKEL (reference sequence). CDR3 nucleotide sequence: TGTGCCAGCAGCCAGGACCTCATACAGACCCAGTACTTC. Its translation: CASSQDLIQTQYF.

In its sample, this clonotype was seen a few times. The chain joins TRBV15 to TRBJ2-5; 11 positions agree with TRBD2. Germline V gives CDR1 LNHNV, CDR2 YYDKDF (reference sequence). V lost 4 bases to trimming and J lost 0 bases; unmatched junction nucleotides: 4. The length of the CDR3 is 16 residues. As DNA, the CDR3 is TGTGCCACCAGCATTTGGACTAGCGGGTACCAAGAGACCCAGTACTTC. Its translation is CATSIWTSGYQETQYF.

The chain couples TRBV6-6 to TRBJ2-5; no clear D gene. The assigned J gene may be wrong: the sequence end matches TRBJ2-7 better. Germline CDR1 reads MNHNY; CDR2 reads SVGAGI (reference sequence). This CDR3 has 13 residues. CDR3: CASSYPKSYEQYF. Here the CDR3 DNA reads TGTGCCAGCAGTTACCCGAAAAGCTACGAGCAGTACTTC.

This clonotype was counted only a few times. J is TRBJ1-5 and V is TRBV7-2; maybe TRBD1 (6 bases). Germline lookup yields CDR1 SGHTA and CDR2 FQGNSA. Trimming stripped 6 bases from V and 5 bases from J, with 14 bases between. CDR3 length equals 14 residues. For the CDR3, the DNA is TGTGCCAGCAGATTACAGGGTTTAGATCAGCCCCAGCATTTT. It specifies CASRLQGLDQPQHF.

The V gene is TRBV11-3, the J gene TRBJ2-5; 9 nucleotides line up with TRBD1. The DNA end favors TRBJ2-7, so the J call may be wrong. CDR3 length equals 13 residues. CDR1 and CDR2 (germline): SGHNT, YENEEA. The CDR3 is CASGQGTAYEQYF. Here the CDR3 DNA reads TGTGCCAGCGGACAGGGGACAGCCTACGAGCAGTACTTC.